This T cell receptor beta chain was captured in a study of blood T cell repertoires in COVID-19. In the study overall: The study drew acute and convalescent COVID-19 samples from the United States, Italy and Spain. T cells, B-cell-depleted T cells, or PBMCs provided the cDNA or gDNA that served as material.

V was trimmed by 1 base and J by 5 bases, leaving 10 bases between them. Germline-derived CDR1 and CDR2 are SGHRS and YFSETQ. This CDR3 has 15 residues. Data came from immunoSEQ multiplex PCR; TCRdb stores just in-frame clones and leaves some out. Found here are tens of thousands of clones, over 60% of them singletons; the top ten hold roughly a fifth. The rearrangement uses TRBV5-1 and TRBJ1-6; D uncertain. The sequencing sample was made of peripheral blood. The receptor was derived from a man under 40 with COVID-19, enrolled during active disease. CDR3 amino acids: CASSLWGGNNSPLHF. The CDR3 DNA reads as TGCGCCAGCAGCTTGTGGGGAGGCAATAATTCACCCCTCCACTTT.